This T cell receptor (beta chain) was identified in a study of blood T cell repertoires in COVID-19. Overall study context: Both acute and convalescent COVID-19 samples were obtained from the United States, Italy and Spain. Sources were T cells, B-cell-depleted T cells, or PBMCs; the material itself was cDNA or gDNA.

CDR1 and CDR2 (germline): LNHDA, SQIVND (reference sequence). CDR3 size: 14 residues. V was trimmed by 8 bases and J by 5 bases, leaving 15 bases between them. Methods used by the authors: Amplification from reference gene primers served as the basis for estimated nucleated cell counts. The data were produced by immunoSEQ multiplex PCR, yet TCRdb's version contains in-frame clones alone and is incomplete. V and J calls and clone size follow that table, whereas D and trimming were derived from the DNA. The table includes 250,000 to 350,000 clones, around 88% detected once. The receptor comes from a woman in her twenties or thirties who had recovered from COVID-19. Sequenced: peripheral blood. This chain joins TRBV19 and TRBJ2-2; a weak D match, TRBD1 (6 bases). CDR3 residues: CASSTDRLTGELFF. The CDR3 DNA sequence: TGTGCCAGTTCAACAGACAGGTTGACCGGGGAGCTGTTTTTT.